The 15 T cell receptor beta chains below come from one sample, sequenced in a study of CD4 T cells in relation to SARS-CoV-2 and coronaviruses. Using immunoSEQ multiplex PCR, the repertoire was profiled, and TCRdb retains in-frame clones only, with some absent. The repertoire holds around 69,000 clones, with approximately 94% as singletons. The unexposed donors gave CD4+ T cells in about 2010-2018, prior to COVID-19. The sample taken for sequencing was naive CD4+ T cells from PBMCs. Subset defined: naive CD4+ T cells isolated by negative enrichment. These receptors originate from a human donor in good health.

The gene calls are TRBV3-1 (or the pseudogene TRBV3-2) and TRBJ1-1, with no clear D. Per germline, CDR1 LGHDT and CDR2 YNNKEL (reference sequence). Trimming stripped 1 base from V and 0 bases from J, with 9 bases between. CDR3 length: 15 residues. In nucleotides, the CDR3 is TGTGCCAGCAGCCAAGCTGTAGTCATGAACACTGAAGCTTTCTTT. It yields the protein CASSQAVVMNTEAFF.

The V call is TRBV28, the J call TRBJ2-2; TRBD2 is a possible D gene (6 bases). This CDR3 has 14 residues. V lost 3 bases and J lost 4, with 9 bases in between. Germline assignment: CDR1 MDHEN and CDR2 SYDVKM. CDR3 bases: TGTGCCAGCAGTTTCGGGGGATCCACCGGGGAGCTGTTTTTT. This translates into CASSFGGSTGELFF.

V usage is TRBV5-1 and J usage is TRBJ1-1; weak D call: TRBD1 (5 bases). Per the germline V gene, CDR1 is SGHRS and CDR2 is YFSETQ. The CDR3 runs to 17 residues. V lost 3 bases and J lost 1, with 19 bases in between. The chain's CDR3 is CASSSRPAGGENTEAFF. In nucleotides, the CDR3 is TGCGCCAGCAGCTCCCGCCCGGCTGGGGGAGAGAACACTGAAGCTTTCTTT.

This chain uses TRBV27 with TRBJ2-3; 7 bases fit TRBD2. V shed 8 bases and J 5 bases; nucleotides not matched to a gene: 10. In germline, CDR1 is MNHEY, CDR2 SMNVEV (reference sequence). The CDR3 has 14 amino acids. This CDR3 reads CASHGRELKDTQYF. In nucleotides, the CDR3 is TGTGCCAGCCATGGGCGGGAGCTTAAAGATACGCAGTATTTT.

V gene TRBV7-3 combines with J gene TRBJ1-2, with no clear D. CDR3 length: 14 amino acids. The ends were cut back, 5 bases at V and 4 bases at J, with 14 bases in the middle. CDR1 is SGHTA and CDR2 is FQGTGA in the germline V gene. The CDR3 DNA is TGTGCCAGCAGCCGTGGGATGGGGAGCTATGGCTACACCTTC. Protein sequence: CASSRGMGSYGYTF.

The gene calls are TRBV15 and TRBJ2-1; unclear D gene. V was trimmed by 0 bases and J by 2 bases, leaving 11 bases between them. The CDR3 is 16 residues long. The germline V gene has CDR1 LNHNV and CDR2 YYDKDF (reference sequence). CDR3 coding DNA: TGTGCCACCAGCAGAGATCTAAAGACCCCCTACAATGAGCAGTTCTTC. This sequence encodes CATSRDLKTPYNEQFF.

The chain employs TRBV28 and TRBJ1-2, with D maybe TRBD1 (6 bases). The ends were cut back, 6 bases at V and 8 bases at J, with 13 bases in the middle. Germline V lookup: CDR1 MDHEN, CDR2 SYDVKM. The length of the CDR3 is 12 residues. DNA for the CDR3: TGTGCCAGCAGCTCGGGGGGCGCGGGCTACACCTTC. This codes for CASSSGGAGYTF.

The chain links TRBV20-1 to TRBJ1-6, with D hard to call. The CDR3 is 10 residues long. The V end was cut by 4 bases, the J end by 14 bases, with 9 bases between. Germline V CDR1 and CDR2: DFQATT, SNEGSKA (reference sequence). In nucleotides, the CDR3 is TGCAGTGCTAAAACTATGACCCTCCACTTT. Translated, it gives CSAKTMTLHF.

The J gene is TRBJ2-4, the V gene TRBV7-8; D is ambiguous. CDR3 length: 16 residues. Looked up from germline, CDR1 is SGHVS and CDR2 is FQNEAQ. The V end was cut by 1 base, the J end by 0 bases, with 10 bases between. The CDR3 is CASSLEAGLAKNIQYF. For the CDR3, the DNA is TGTGCCAGCAGCTTAGAGGCCGGCCTAGCCAAAAACATTCAGTACTTC.

The chain employs TRBV18 and TRBJ2-5; D is uncertain. Germline CDR1 is KGHSH and CDR2 is LQKENI. Trimming stripped 2 bases from V and 1 base from J, with 14 bases between. The CDR3 loop spans 16 amino acids. CDR3 DNA sequence: TGTGCCAGCTCACCAGACCCTTACGCCCCCCAAGAGACCCAGTACTTC. Translating it yields CASSPDPYAPQETQYF.

CDR3 nucleotides: TGTGCCAGCAGCTTAGATTATTCCGGGGAGCTGTTTTTT. Its translation is CASSLDYSGELFF. The rearrangement uses TRBV7-7 and TRBJ2-2; D call uncertain. The germline V gene has CDR1 SSHAT and CDR2 FNYEAQ (reference sequence). V dropped 1 base and J dropped 6 bases, with 6 bases sitting between them. The CDR3 totals 13 residues.

This clone was observed once. V gene TRBV7-9 combines with J gene TRBJ2-1, with D unclear. This CDR3 has 13 residues. From germline, CDR1 is SEHNR and CDR2 FQNEAQ (reference sequence). Trimming pared 5 bases from V and 0 bases from J, leaving 5 bases between. The CDR3 DNA is TGTGCCAGCAGCCAAAACTCCTACAATGAGCAGTTCTTC. Translating it yields CASSQNSYNEQFF.

J is TRBJ1-1 and V is TRBV10-1; weak D call: TRBD1 (6 bases). Trimming removed 4 bases from V and 4 bases from J, with 16 bases in between. The CDR3 loop spans 15 amino acids. Germline CDR1 and CDR2: WNHNN and SYGVQD (reference sequence). CDR3 coding DNA: TGCGCCAGCAGTGCTTTTCTGGGGGCAGGCACTGAAGCTTTCTTT. Translating it yields CASSAFLGAGTEAFF.

The chain carries TRBV29-1 and TRBJ2-6, with TRBD1 matching over 9 bases. The J segment lost 3 bases and the V segment lost 6 bases, leaving 9 bases of the junction unmatched. Germline V gives CDR1 SQVTM, CDR2 ANQGSEA. This CDR3 has 16 residues. In DNA, the CDR3 is TGCAGCGTCGCGGGACAGGGAAGGGTTGGGGCCAACGTCCTGACTTTC. It is translated as CSVAGQGRVGANVLTF. Looking up the rest from reference TRBV29-1 and TRBJ2-6 gives the full variable domain: SAVISQKPSRDICQRGTSLTIQCQVDSQVTMMFWYRQQPGQSLTLIATANQGSEATYESGFVIDKFPISRPNLTFSTLTVSNMSPEDSSIYLCSVAGQGRVGANVLTFGAGSRLTVL.

V gene TRBV5-5 combines with J gene TRBJ2-7, with D perhaps assigned TRBD1 or TRBD2 (6 bases each). The CDR3 contains 14 residues. Germline CDR1 and CDR2: SGHKS and YYEKEE (reference sequence). Trimming stripped 4 bases from V and 6 bases from J, with 17 bases between. Written as DNA, the CDR3 is TGTGCCAGCAGCCGCGGGGACATGACAGGCGAGCAGTACTTC. This sequence encodes CASSRGDMTGEQYF. The full variable domain, completed using reference TRBV5-5 and TRBJ2-7, is DAGVTQSPTHLIKTRGQQVTLRCSPISGHKSVSWYQQVLGQGPQFIFQYYEKEERGRGNFPDRFSARQFPNYSSELNVNALLLGDSALYLCASSRGDMTGEQYFGPGTRLTVT.